Below, 24 T cell receptor beta chains from the same sample are listed, as sequenced in a study of sequential checkpoint blockade in melanoma. Sample treatment: randomized to nivolumab then ipilimumab (arm A) or the reverse (arm B). Only in-frame clones appear in the TCRdb table, and some are missing; sequencing was by immunoSEQ multiplex PCR. The table has several thousand clones, around 53% seen once. The material sequenced was CD8+ T cells sorted from blood (inferred from file names), taken from a patient given nivolumab and ipilimumab in sequence. The origin of the receptors is a human donor with melanoma.

By frequency in the sample, this clone is medium-sized (0.01 to 0.1%). The rearrangement links TRBV4-1 to TRBJ2-7; perhaps TRBD1 as D (8 bases). Germline V CDR1 and CDR2: MGHRA, YSYEKL. The CDR3 has 15 amino acids. Trimming removed 5 bases at V and 4 bases at J, with 18 bases between. The CDR3 spells CASSATGDYEYEQYF. The CDR3 nucleotides are TGCGCCAGCAGCGCGACAGGGGACTACGAGTACGAGCAGTACTTC.

This chain uses TRBV9 with TRBJ2-3, with D tentatively TRBD2 (7 bases). V was shortened by 0 bases and J by 6 bases, with 17 bases between the two germline ends. CDR1 and CDR2 (germline): SGDLS, YYNGEE. The CDR3 consists of 16 residues. CDR3 sequence (DNA): TGTGCCAGCAGCGTAGTGGGGGGGGGCCTACGGGATACGCAGTATTTT. Amino acid sequence: CASSVVGGGLRDTQYF.

J is TRBJ2-2 and V is TRBV29-1; no clear D gene. The CDR3 loop spans 13 amino acids. Trimming removed 7 bases at V and 3 bases at J, with 12 bases between. CDR1 and CDR2 (germline): SQVTM, ANQGSEA. CDR3 in amino acids: CSAGDRDTGELFF. The CDR3 DNA follows: TGCAGCGCCGGAGACCGAGACACCGGGGAGCTGTTTTTT.

This clone was recorded once. The rearrangement joins TRBV9 to TRBJ2-7; 13 nucleotides line up with TRBD2. V lost 4 bases, J lost 0 bases, and 4 bases stayed unmatched. Looked up from germline, CDR1 is SGDLS and CDR2 is YYNGEE. The CDR3 is made up of 16 amino acids. CDR3 sequence reads: CASSRRTSGGSYEQYF. The CDR3 nucleotides are TGTGCCAGCAGCCGACGGACTAGCGGGGGCTCCTACGAGCAGTACTTC.

This clone showed up just a few times. The V and J genes are TRBV15 and TRBJ1-1, with D perhaps matching TRBD1 (5 bases). Germline CDR1 reads LNHNV; CDR2 reads YYDKDF (reference sequence). The CDR3 is 12 amino acids. V was trimmed by 5 bases and J by 6 bases, leaving 10 bases between them. CDR3 residues: CATSAGDPEAFF. CDR3 bases: TGTGCCACCAGCGCGGGGGACCCTGAAGCTTTCTTT.

This chain connects TRBV27 to TRBJ2-3; maybe TRBD2 (6 bases). Trimming stripped 2 bases from V and 2 bases from J, with 8 bases between. The CDR3 is made up of 14 amino acids. Germline loops: CDR1 MNHEY, CDR2 SMNVEV (reference sequence). The CDR3 nucleotides read TGTGCCAGCAGTTTACGGGGGAACACAGATACGCAGTATTTT. This gives the protein CASSLRGNTDTQYF.

This rearrangement joins TRBV25-1 to TRBJ2-1; the match to TRBD2 covers 10 bases. The J segment lost 7 bases and the V segment lost 3 bases, leaving 6 bases of the junction unmatched. The V gene's germline CDR1 is MGHDK and CDR2 SYGVNS. The CDR3 has 15 residues. The DNA for the CDR3 is TGTGCCAGCAGTGACAGCGGGAGGGCTCCGAATGAGCAGTTCTTC. Its protein product is CASSDSGRAPNEQFF.

This clone was recorded a few times. The CDR3, as DNA: TGTGCCAGCAGTGAAGCCGGGGTACTCGAGCAGTACTTC. Translation gives CASSEAGVLEQYF. The rearrangement joins TRBV6-5 to TRBJ2-7, with D perhaps matching TRBD2 (5 bases). Trimming removed 5 bases at V and 6 bases at J, with 14 bases between. Germline assignment: CDR1 MNHEY and CDR2 SVGAGI. The CDR3 loop spans 13 amino acids.

The rearrangement uses TRBV4-3 and TRBJ1-2, with D tentatively TRBD1 (5 bases). The CDR3 extends over 15 amino acids. Germline V gene sequence: CDR1 LGHNA, CDR2 YSLEER. Trimming pared 1 base from V and 6 bases from J, leaving 15 bases between. The CDR3 nucleotides are TGCGCCAGCAGCCAAGGACTATTTGGGGGGGATGGCTACACCTTC. Its translation is CASSQGLFGGDGYTF.

This clone was found once. The chain uses TRBV10-2 and TRBJ2-7; D uncertain. V was trimmed by 5 bases and J by 6 bases, leaving 8 bases between them. CDR3 size: 11 residues. Germline V gene sequence: CDR1 WSHSY, CDR2 SAAADI. Here the CDR3 reads CASSFGSEQYF. In nucleotides, the CDR3 is TGCGCCAGCAGTTTCGGGTCCGAGCAGTACTTC.

This clone was seen repeatedly, ten times or more. The chain links TRBV6-4 to TRBJ1-1; 7 bases fit TRBD1. The junction had 7 bases not matched to a gene; V was cut back by 0 bases and J by 0 bases. The CDR3 spans 17 residues. CDR1 and CDR2 (germline): MRHNA, SNTAGT. The chain's CDR3 is CASSDSGTATMNTEAFF. CDR3 nucleotides: TGTGCCAGCAGTGACTCCGGGACAGCGACCATGAACACTGAAGCTTTCTTT.

This clone was counted a few times. This chain links TRBV15 with TRBJ2-2; D is undetermined. Trimming took off 1 base at V and 3 bases at J, with 15 bases between the two ends. The length of the CDR3 is 17 residues. CDR1 is LNHNV and CDR2 is YYDKDF in the germline V gene (reference sequence). Written as DNA, the CDR3 is TGTGCCACCAGCAGAGTGCCGGGTGGAGCGCACACCGGGGAGCTGTTTTTT. This encodes CATSRVPGGAHTGELFF.

The chain joins TRBV7-9 to TRBJ1-2; D is possibly TRBD1 (5 bases). Germline V gene data show CDR1 as SEHNR and CDR2 as FQNEAQ (reference sequence). The CDR3 covers 12 residues. V lost 5 bases and J lost 8, with 12 bases in between. CDR3 region: CASSPRQGGYTF. The CDR3, as DNA: TGTGCCAGCAGCCCCAGGCAGGGAGGCTACACCTTC.

This clone was counted a few times. This sequence joins TRBV6-4 and TRBJ2-2, with 7 nucleotides matching TRBD1. This CDR3 is built from 17 residues. J lost 2 bases, V lost 5 bases, and 11 bases had no gene match. Germline values: CDR1 MRHNA, CDR2 SNTAGT. In DNA, the CDR3 is TGTGCCAGCAGTTCGCACAGACAGGGAATAAACACCGGGGAGCTGTTTTTT. This codes for CASSSHRQGINTGELFF.

This clone was seen a few times. The rearrangement links TRBV4-2 to TRBJ2-7, with D maybe TRBD2 (5 bases). Germline V gene lookup returns CDR1 LGHNA and CDR2 YNFKEQ. The V and J ends lost 0 bases and 0 bases respectively, with 9 bases between them. This CDR3 is 15 amino acids long. The CDR3 reads CASSQEGDYSYEQYF. CDR3 coding DNA: TGTGCCAGCAGCCAAGAAGGAGACTACTCCTACGAGCAGTACTTC.

The chain combines TRBV28 with TRBJ2-1; 9 nucleotides agree with TRBD1. Germline V gives CDR1 MDHEN, CDR2 SYDVKM. There are 16 residues in the CDR3. Losses at the gene ends were 5 bases for V and 7 bases for J; bases not matched to a gene: 12. Here the CDR3 reads CASSLPTGGEGNEQFF. The CDR3 DNA follows: TGTGCCAGCAGTCTCCCCACAGGGGGCGAGGGTAATGAGCAGTTCTTC.

The rearrangement joins TRBV7-9 to TRBJ2-7, with 10 positions matching TRBD2. V lost 2 bases, J lost 2 bases, and 3 bases stayed unmatched. Germline V gives CDR1 SEHNR, CDR2 FQNEAQ (reference sequence). This CDR3 has 15 amino acids. CDR3 nucleotides: TGTGCCAGCAGCTTACTGCTAGCGGGAGCCTACGAGCAGTACTTC. Translated, it gives CASSLLLAGAYEQYF.

This rearrangement joins TRBV5-8 to TRBJ2-5, with 8 bases lining up with TRBD1. Germline loops: CDR1 SGHTS, CDR2 YDEGEE. This CDR3 region has 13 residues. Germline trimming cut 2 bases from V and 11 bases from J; bases unmatched to any gene: 8. CDR3 in DNA: TGTGCCAGCAGCTTCCGGACAGGGTGGGAGCAGTACTTC. Encoded protein: CASSFRTGWEQYF.

This clone showed up just once. V gene TRBV7-9 combines with J gene TRBJ1-1, with no clear D. The CDR3 covers 12 residues. Germline V CDR1 and CDR2: SEHNR, FQNEAQ (reference sequence). V lost 3 bases to trimming and J lost 7 bases, with 9 bases between them. CDR3 residues: CASSFEELEAFF. In DNA form, the CDR3 reads TGTGCCAGCAGCTTTGAGGAGCTTGAAGCTTTCTTT. Using reference TRBV7-9 and TRBJ1-1 for the parts outside the CDR3, the full variable domain is DTGVSQNPRHKITKRGQNVTFRCDPISEHNRLYWYRQTLGQGPEFLTYFQNEAQLEKSRLLSDRFSAERPKGSFSTLEIQRTEQGDSAMYLCASSFEELEAFFGQGTRLTVV.

The gene calls are TRBV5-8 and TRBJ1-2; no clear D. Trimming removed 4 bases from V and 7 bases from J, with 20 bases in between. This CDR3 has 15 amino acids. CDR1 and CDR2 (germline): SGHTS, YDEGEE. In DNA form, the CDR3 reads TGTGCCAGCAGCCTAACCCTTATCCTTTTGAGTGGCTACACCTTC. Amino acid sequence: CASSLTLILLSGYTF.

The chain employs TRBV5-5 and TRBJ2-7, with unresolved D. CDR1 and CDR2 from the germline V gene are SGHKS and YYEKEE (reference sequence). V lost 2 bases, J lost 0 bases, and 12 bases lay in between. The CDR3 extends over 15 amino acids. The CDR3: CASSLVLLGSYEQYF. The CDR3 DNA reads TGTGCCAGCAGCTTAGTCCTCCTCGGCTCCTACGAGCAGTACTTC.

The V call is TRBV27, the J call TRBJ2-1, with 10 bases matching TRBD2. The V gene's germline CDR1 is MNHEY and CDR2 SMNVEV (reference sequence). The CDR3 is 14 amino acids. V gave up 4 bases and J gave up 8 bases; unmatched junction bases: 5. CDR3 sequence reads: CASSWDLAGDEQFF. DNA of the CDR3: TGTGCCAGCAGTTGGGATCTAGCGGGAGATGAGCAGTTCTTC.

The V gene is TRBV5-6, the J gene TRBJ1-4; 7 bases line up with TRBD1. From germline, CDR1 is SGHDT and CDR2 YYEEEE. The CDR3 contains 15 residues. J was trimmed by 4 bases and V by 0 bases; bases with no gene match: 3. The CDR3 region is CASSLAWDSNEKLFF. In DNA, the CDR3 is TGTGCCAGCAGCTTGGCCTGGGACAGTAATGAAAAACTGTTTTTT.

The chain couples TRBV7-9 to TRBJ2-5, with 9 bases matching TRBD1. This CDR3 is built from 15 residues. Germline V gene data show CDR1 as SEHNR and CDR2 as FQNEAQ (reference sequence). The V gene end was trimmed by 4 bases and the J gene end by 5 bases; junction bases not matched to a gene: 8. The CDR3 protein is CASSWLTGGRETQYF. CDR3 DNA: TGTGCCAGCAGCTGGTTGACAGGGGGGAGGGAGACCCAGTACTTC.